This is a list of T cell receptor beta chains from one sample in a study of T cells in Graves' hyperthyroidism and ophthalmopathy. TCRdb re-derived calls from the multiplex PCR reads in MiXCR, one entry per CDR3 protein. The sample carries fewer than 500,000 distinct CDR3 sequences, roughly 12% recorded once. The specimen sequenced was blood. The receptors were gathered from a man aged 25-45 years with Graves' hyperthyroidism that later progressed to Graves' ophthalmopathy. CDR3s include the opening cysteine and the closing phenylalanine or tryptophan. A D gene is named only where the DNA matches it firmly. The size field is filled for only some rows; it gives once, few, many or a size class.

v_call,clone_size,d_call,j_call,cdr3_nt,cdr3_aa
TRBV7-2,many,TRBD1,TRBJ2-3,TGTGCCAGCAGCTACCCGGGACAGCCCACAGATACGCAGTATTTT,CASSYPGQPTDTQYF
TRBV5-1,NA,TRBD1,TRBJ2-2,TGCGCCAGCAGCGTTGGACAGGTGAACACCGGGGAGCTGTTTTTT,CASSVGQVNTGELFF
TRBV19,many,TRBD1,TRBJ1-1,TGTGCCAGTAGTAACGACAACAGGGGAATGAACACTGAAGCTTTCTTT,CASSNDNRGMNTEAFF
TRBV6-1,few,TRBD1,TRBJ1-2,TGTGCCAGCAGAGGGACAGGGGCTTTGGACTACACCTTC,CASRGTGALDYTF
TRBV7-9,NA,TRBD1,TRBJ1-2,TGTGCCAGCAGACTTCCAGGGGGCGATGGCTACACCTTC,CASRLPGGDGYTF
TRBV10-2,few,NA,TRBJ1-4,TGCGCCAGCAGGCTACGGCTTAATGAAAAACTGTTTTTT,CASRLRLNEKLFF
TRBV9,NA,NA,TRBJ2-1,TGTGCCAGCAGCCCAGAACAGGGACGGAGCTCCTACAATGAGCAGTTCTTC,CASSPEQGRSSYNEQFF
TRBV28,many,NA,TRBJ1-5,TGTGCCAGCAGTTCCTACAGGGCGCACCAGCCCCAGCATTTT,CASSSYRAHQPQHF
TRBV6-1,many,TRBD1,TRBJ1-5,TGTGCCAGCAGGCCAGGGGGCGAGGGCCAGCCCCAGCATTTT,CASRPGGEGQPQHF
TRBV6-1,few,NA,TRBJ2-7,TGTGCCAGCCGGGACGCAGAGTCCCACGAGCAGTACTTC,CASRDAESHEQYF
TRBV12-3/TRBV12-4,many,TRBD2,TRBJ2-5,TGTGCCAGCAGTTTGACTAGCGGGCATGAGACCCAGTACTTC,CASSLTSGHETQYF
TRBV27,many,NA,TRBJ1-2,TGTGCCAGCAGTTTTTTCAATAACTATGGCTACACCTTC,CASSFFNNYGYTF
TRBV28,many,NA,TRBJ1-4,TGTGCCACCTGTGACAGTTCCTCAACTAATGAAAAACTGTTTTTT,CATCDSSSTNEKLFF
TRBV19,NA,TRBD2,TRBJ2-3,TGTGCCAGTAAGGGGAGGGGTCGTCCAGATACGCAGTATTTT,CASKGRGRPDTQYF
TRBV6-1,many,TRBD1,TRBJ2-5,TGTGCCAGCAGTTCACAGGGGGCGCCTGAGACCCAGTACTTC,CASSSQGAPETQYF
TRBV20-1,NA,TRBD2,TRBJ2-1,TGCAGTGCTAGGACGGGGGGATACAATGAGCAGTTCTTC,CSARTGGYNEQFF
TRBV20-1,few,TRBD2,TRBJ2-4,TGCAGTGCTAGTTCCCTAGCGGGGGTTAGGGTAAACATTCAGTACTTC,CSASSLAGVRVNIQYF
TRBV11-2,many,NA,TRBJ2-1,TGTGCCAGCAGCTTAGATATAACCTACAATGAGCAGTTCTTC,CASSLDITYNEQFF
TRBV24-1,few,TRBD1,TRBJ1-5,TGTGTCACCAGTCGGACAGGCCGGGGACAGCCCCAGCATTTT,CVTSRTGRGQPQHF
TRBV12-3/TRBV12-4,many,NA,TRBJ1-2,TGTGCCAGCATTGGGGAGGGCTCCTATGGCTACACCTTC,CASIGEGSYGYTF
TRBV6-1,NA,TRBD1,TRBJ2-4,TGTGCCAGCAGAGGACAGGGGGAGGCCAAAAACATTCAGTACTTC,CASRGQGEAKNIQYF
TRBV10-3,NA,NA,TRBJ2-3,TGTGCCATCAGTGAGTCAGAAGTCTCGCCGCAGTATTTT,CAISESEVSPQYF
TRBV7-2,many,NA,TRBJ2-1,TGTGCCAGCAGCCCGGGGGGCGGTTCCTCGTACAATGAGCAGTTCTTC,CASSPGGGSSYNEQFF
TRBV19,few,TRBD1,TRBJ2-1,TGTGCCAGTAGTTACATCGGGACAGGGGACTACAATGAGCAGTTCTTC,CASSYIGTGDYNEQFF
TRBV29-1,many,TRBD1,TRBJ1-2,TGCAGCGTGTGGACAGGGGGCAACTATGGCTACACCTTC,CSVWTGGNYGYTF
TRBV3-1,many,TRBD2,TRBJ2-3,TGTGCCAGCAGCTTAGGCCCTAGCGGGGTGACAGATACGCAGTATTTT,CASSLGPSGVTDTQYF
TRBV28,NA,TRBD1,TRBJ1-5,TGTGCCACGCTCCGAGGGGGCAGCAATCAGCCCCAGCATTTT,CATLRGGSNQPQHF
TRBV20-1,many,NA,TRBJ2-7,TGCAGTGCTCCCTCCACGGCCTACGAGCAGTACTTC,CSAPSTAYEQYF